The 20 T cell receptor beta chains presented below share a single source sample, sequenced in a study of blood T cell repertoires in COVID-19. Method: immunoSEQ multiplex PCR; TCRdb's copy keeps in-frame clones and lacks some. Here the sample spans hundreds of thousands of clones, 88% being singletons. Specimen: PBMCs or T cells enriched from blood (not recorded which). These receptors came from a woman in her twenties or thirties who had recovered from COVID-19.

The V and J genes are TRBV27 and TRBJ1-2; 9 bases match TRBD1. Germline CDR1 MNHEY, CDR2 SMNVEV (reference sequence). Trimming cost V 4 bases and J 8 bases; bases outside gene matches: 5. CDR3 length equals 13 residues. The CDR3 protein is CASSWDRESGYTF. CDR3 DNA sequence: TGTGCCAGCAGTTGGGACAGGGAGTCCGGCTACACCTTC.

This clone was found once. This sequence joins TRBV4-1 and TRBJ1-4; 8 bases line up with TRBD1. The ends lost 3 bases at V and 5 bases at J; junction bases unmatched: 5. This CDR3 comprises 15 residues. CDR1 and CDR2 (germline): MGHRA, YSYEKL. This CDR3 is CASSHQGAGNEKLFF. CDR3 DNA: TGCGCCAGCAGCCACCAGGGGGCCGGGAATGAAAAACTGTTTTTT.

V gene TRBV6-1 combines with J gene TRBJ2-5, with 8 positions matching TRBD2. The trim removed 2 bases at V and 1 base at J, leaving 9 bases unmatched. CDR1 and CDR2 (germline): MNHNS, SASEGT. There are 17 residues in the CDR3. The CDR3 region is CASSEHKGSGTQETQYF. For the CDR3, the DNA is TGTGCCAGCAGTGAACATAAGGGTAGCGGGACCCAAGAGACCCAGTACTTC.

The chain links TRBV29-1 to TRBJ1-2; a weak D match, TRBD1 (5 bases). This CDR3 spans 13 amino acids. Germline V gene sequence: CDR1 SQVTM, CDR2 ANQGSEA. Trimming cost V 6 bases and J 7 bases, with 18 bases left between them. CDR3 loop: CSVAGRIRSGYTF. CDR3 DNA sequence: TGCAGCGTCGCAGGGCGGATCCGGAGTGGCTACACCTTC.

The CDR3 DNA reads TGCGCCAGCAGCCAAGGGTGGTATACTAACACTGAAGCTTTCTTT. It codes for CASSQGWYTNTEAFF. The chain is built from TRBV4-3 and TRBJ1-1; D remains unclear. The germline gives CDR1 LGHNA, CDR2 YSLEER. The CDR3 has 15 amino acids. The ends were cut back, 1 base at V and 2 bases at J, with 11 bases in the middle.

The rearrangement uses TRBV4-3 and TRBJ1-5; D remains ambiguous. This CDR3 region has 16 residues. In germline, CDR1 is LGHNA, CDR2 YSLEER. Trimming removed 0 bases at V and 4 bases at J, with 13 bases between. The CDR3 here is CASSQDLFTDNQPQHF. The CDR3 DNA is TGCGCCAGCAGCCAAGATCTGTTTACAGATAATCAGCCCCAGCATTTT.

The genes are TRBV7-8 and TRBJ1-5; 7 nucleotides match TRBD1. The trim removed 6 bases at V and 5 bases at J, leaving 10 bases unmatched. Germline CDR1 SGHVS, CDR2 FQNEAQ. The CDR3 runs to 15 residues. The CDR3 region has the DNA TGTGCCAGCAGTCTTACAGGGGCGATCTATCAGCCCCAGCATTTT. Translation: CASSLTGAIYQPQHF.

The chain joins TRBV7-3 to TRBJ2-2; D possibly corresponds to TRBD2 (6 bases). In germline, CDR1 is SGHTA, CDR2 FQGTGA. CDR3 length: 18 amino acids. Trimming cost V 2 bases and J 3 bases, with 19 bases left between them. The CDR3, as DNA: TGTGCCAGCAGCTTATTGGCCCTTCCGGGAGAGGACACCGGGGAGCTGTTTTTT. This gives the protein CASSLLALPGEDTGELFF.

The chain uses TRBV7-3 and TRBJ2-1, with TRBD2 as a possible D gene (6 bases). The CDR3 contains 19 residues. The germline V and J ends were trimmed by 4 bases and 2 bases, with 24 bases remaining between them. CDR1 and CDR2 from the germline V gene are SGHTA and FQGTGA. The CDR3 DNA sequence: TGTGCCAGCAGCTCCCCGGAGGGCCTTAGCCCCTCTCCCTACAATGAGCAGTTCTTC. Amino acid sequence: CASSSPEGLSPSPYNEQFF.

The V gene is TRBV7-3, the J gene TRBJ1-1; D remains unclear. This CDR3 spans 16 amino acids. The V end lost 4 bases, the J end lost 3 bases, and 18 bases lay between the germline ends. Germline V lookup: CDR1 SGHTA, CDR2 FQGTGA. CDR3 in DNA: TGTGCCAGCAGCTCCGCATTGGTTCGCCCGGACACTGAAGCTTTCTTT. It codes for CASSSALVRPDTEAFF.

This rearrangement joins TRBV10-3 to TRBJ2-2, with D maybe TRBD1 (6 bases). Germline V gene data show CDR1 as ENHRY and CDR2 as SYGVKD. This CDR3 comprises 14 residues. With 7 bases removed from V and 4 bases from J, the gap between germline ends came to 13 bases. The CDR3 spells CAITLDSLTGELFF. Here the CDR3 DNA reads TGTGCCATCACCCTGGACAGCCTCACCGGGGAGCTGTTTTTT.

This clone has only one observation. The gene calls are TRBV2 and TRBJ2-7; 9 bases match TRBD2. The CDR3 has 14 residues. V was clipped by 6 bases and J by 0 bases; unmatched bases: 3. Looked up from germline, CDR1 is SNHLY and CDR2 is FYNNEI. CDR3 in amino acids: CASSRTSDSYEQYF. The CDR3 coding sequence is TGTGCCAGCAGCCGGACTAGCGACTCCTACGAGCAGTACTTC.

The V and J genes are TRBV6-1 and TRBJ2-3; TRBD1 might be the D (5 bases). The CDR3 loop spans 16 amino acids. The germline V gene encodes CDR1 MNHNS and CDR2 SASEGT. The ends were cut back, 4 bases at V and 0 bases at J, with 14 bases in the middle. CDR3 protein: CASSALGAPSTDTQYF. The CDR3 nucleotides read TGTGCCAGCAGTGCGTTAGGGGCCCCCAGCACAGATACGCAGTATTTT.

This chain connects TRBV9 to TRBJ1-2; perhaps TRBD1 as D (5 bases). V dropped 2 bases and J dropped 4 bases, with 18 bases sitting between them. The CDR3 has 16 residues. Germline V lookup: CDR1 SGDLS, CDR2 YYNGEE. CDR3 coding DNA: TGTGCCAGCAGCGTCCCCGCCGGGGGGGAATCCTATGGCTACACCTTC. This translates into CASSVPAGGESYGYTF.

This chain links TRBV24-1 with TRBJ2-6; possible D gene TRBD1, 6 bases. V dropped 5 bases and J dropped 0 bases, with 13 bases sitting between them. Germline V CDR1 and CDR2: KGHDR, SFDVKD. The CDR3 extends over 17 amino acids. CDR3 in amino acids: CATSGPGHSSGANVLTF. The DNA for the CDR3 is TGTGCCACCAGTGGTCCGGGACATAGCTCTGGGGCCAACGTCCTGACTTTC.

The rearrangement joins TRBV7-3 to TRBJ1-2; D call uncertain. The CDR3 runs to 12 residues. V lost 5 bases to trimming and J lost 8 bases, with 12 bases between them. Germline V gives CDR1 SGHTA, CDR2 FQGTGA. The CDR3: CASSAGGGGYTF. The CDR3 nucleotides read TGTGCCAGCAGCGCGGGAGGTGGCGGCTACACCTTC.

DNA of the CDR3: TGTGCCAGCAGTGAAGCGCCTAACGGGGATAACTATGGCTACACCTTC. Translated: CASSEAPNGDNYGYTF. This chain uses TRBV6-1 with TRBJ1-2; no clear D. The CDR3 has 16 residues. In germline, CDR1 is MNHNS, CDR2 SASEGT. V lost 0 bases, J lost 1 base, and 12 bases lay in between.

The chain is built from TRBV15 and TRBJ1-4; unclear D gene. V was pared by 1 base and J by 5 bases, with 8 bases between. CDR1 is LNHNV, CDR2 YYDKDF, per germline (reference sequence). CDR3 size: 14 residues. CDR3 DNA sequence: TGTGCCACCAGCAGAGGATCGGGGAATGAAAAACTGTTTTTT. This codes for CATSRGSGNEKLFF.

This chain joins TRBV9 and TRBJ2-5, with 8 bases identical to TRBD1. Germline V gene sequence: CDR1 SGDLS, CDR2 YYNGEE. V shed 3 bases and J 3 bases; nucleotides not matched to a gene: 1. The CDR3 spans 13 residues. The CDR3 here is CASSGTGKETQYF. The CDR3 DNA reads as TGTGCCAGCAGCGGGACAGGGAAAGAGACCCAGTACTTC.

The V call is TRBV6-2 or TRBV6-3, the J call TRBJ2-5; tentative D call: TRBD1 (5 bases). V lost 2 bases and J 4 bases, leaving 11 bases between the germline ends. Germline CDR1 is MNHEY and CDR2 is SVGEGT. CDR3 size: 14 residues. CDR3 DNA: TGTGCCAGCAGTTACCTACAGGTCCGAGAGACCCAGTACTTC. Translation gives CASSYLQVRETQYF.